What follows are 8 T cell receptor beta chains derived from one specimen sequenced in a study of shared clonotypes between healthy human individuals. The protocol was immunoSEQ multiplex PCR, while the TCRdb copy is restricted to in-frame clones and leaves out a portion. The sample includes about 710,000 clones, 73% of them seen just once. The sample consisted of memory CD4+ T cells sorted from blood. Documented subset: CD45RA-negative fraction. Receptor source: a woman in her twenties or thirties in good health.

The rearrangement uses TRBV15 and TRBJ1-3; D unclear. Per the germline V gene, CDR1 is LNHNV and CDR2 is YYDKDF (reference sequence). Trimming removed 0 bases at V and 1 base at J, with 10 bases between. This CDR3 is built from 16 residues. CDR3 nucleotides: TGTGCCACCAGCAGAGACGTCGGGCCGTCTGGAAACACCATATATTTT. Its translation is CATSRDVGPSGNTIYF. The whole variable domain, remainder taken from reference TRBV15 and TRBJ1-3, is DAMVIQNPRYQVTQFGKPVTLSCSQTLNHNVMYWYQQKSSQAPKLLFHYYDKDFNNEADTPDNFQSRRPNTSFCFLDIRSPGLGDTAMYLCATSRDVGPSGNTIYFGEGSWLTVV.

CDR3 sequence: CASSLGAGRDNEQFF. The DNA for the CDR3 is TGTGCCAGCAGTTTAGGGGCGGGAAGGGACAATGAGCAGTTCTTC. This chain connects TRBV27 to TRBJ2-1, with TRBD2 as a possible D gene (6 bases). The CDR3 sequence is 15 residues long. The germline V gene has CDR1 MNHEY and CDR2 SMNVEV (reference sequence). V lost 2 bases and J lost 5, with 13 bases in between.

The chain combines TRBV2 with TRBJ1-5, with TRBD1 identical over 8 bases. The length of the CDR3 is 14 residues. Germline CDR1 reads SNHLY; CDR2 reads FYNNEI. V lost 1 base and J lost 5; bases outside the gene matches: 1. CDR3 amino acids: CASSEVTGDQPQHF. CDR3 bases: TGTGCCAGCAGTGAAGTGACAGGGGATCAGCCCCAGCATTTT.

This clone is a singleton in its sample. The CDR3 region has the DNA TGTGCCAGCTCACCAAGAAGTGGGCGCGTTGAAAAACTGTTTTTT. It translates to CASSPRSGRVEKLFF. The chain employs TRBV18 and TRBJ1-4; no definite D call. Trimming took 2 bases from V and 7 from J, leaving 14 bases between them. Germline V gives CDR1 KGHSH, CDR2 LQKENI. There are 15 residues in the CDR3.

CDR3 protein: CASGRISGGRGEQFF. As DNA, the CDR3 is TGTGCCAGCGGCCGGATCTCTGGTGGAAGGGGTGAGCAGTTCTTC. The V gene is TRBV27, the J gene TRBJ2-1; tentative D call: TRBD1 (5 bases). CDR1 MNHEY and CDR2 SMNVEV come from the germline V gene (reference sequence). The V end lost 8 bases, the J end lost 9 bases, and 23 bases lay between the germline ends. The CDR3 covers 15 residues.

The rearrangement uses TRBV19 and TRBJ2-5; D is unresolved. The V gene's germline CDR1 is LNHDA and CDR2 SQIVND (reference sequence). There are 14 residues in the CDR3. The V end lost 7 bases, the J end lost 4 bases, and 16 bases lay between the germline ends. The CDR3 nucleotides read TGTGCCAGTACCCCGACTGGGTTGGCAGAGACCCAGTACTTC. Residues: CASTPTGLAETQYF.

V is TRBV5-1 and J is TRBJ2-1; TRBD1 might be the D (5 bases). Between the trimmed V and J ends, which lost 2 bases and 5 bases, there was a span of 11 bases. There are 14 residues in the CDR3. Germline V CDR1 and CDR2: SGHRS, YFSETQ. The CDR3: CASSFRALDNEQFF. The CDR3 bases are TGCGCCAGCAGCTTCAGGGCTCTCGACAATGAGCAGTTCTTC.

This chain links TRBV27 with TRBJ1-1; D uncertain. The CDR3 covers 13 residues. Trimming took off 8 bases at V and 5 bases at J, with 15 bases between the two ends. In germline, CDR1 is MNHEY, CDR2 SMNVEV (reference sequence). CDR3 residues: CASRPWIGTEAFF. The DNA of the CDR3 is TGTGCCAGCCGACCCTGGATTGGTACTGAAGCTTTCTTT.